This T cell receptor (beta chain) was recorded in a study of Ad26.COV2.S vaccination and SARS-CoV-2 variants. Study-level information: The study gave Ad26.COV2.S intramuscularly, once or twice 56 days apart.

The CDR3 runs to 14 residues. V was shortened by 3 bases and J by 2 bases, with 11 bases between the two germline ends. CDR1 and CDR2 (germline): SGHTA, FQGTGA. This clone occurred a few times. Its antigen is undetermined. Libraries were prepared by immunoSEQ multiplex PCR; TCRdb keeps only in-frame clonotypes and omits some of them. The sample records some 300,000 clones, around 85% being singletons. Points from the study as a whole: Similar non-spike TCR breadth was observed in recipients of vaccine and of placebo.

This sample's treatment: roughly 18 received Ad26.COV2.S at low or high dose, single or two shots; roughly five received placebo; per-sample allocation not given. Following the first vaccine or placebo injection, samples were taken on day 63. The source was peripheral blood, collected in a trial of Ad26.COV2.S vaccine versus placebo. The chain combines TRBV7-3 with TRBJ2-7; no firm D call. The TCR sequence derives from a person aged 18-65 years who received the Ad26.COV2.S COVID-19 vaccine or a placebo. As DNA, the CDR3 is TGTGCCAGCAGCTTGTATCTCAGACCCTACGAGCAGTACTTC. It codes for CASSLYLRPYEQYF.